This T cell receptor (beta chain) stems from a study of blood T cells in healthy people across ages. Study-wide background: Per two T cells, template switching captured roughly one barcoded beta molecule.

Primed by a sample-barcoded 5' primer and a J-beta primer mix, a second PCR proceeded for 7 to 11 cycles. TCRdb reprocessed the 5' RACE reads via MiXCR and lists one record per CDR3 protein. Among about 1,500,000 distinct CDR3 sequences listed, 28% were seen once. This clonotype was found many times. Germline-derived CDR1 and CDR2 are ENHRY and SYGVKD. CDR3 length: 15 amino acids. The clonotype was recovered from a woman aged 30 to 39 in good health. The chain combines TRBV10-3 with TRBJ2-7; 13 bases fit TRBD2. The sequenced sample was blood. The DNA of the CDR3 is TGTGTCGCTTCCGGGACTAGCGGGGCCTCCTACGAGCAGTACTTC. Its protein is CVASGTSGASYEQYF.